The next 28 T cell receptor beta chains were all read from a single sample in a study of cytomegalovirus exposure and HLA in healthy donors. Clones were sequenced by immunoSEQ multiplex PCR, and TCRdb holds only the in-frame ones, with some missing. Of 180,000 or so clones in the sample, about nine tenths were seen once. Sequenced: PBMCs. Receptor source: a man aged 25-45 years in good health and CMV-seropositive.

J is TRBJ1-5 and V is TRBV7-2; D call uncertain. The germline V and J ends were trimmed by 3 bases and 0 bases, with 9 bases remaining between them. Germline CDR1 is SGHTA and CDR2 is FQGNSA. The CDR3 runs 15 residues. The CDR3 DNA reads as TGTGCCAGCAGCTTCCGGTTCGATAGCAATCAGCCCCAGCATTTT. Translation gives CASSFRFDSNQPQHF.

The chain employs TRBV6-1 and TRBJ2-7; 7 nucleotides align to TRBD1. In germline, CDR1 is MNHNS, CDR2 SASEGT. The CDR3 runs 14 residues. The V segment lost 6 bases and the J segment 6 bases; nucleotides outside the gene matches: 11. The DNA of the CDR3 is TGTGCCAGCAGAAACACAGGGGTCAGAGGCGAGCAGTACTTC. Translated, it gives CASRNTGVRGEQYF.

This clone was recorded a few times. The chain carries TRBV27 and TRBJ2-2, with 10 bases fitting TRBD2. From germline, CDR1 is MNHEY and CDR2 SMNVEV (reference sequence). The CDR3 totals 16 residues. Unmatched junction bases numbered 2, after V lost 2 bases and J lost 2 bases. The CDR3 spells CASSLGLAANTGELFF. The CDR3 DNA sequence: TGTGCCAGCAGTTTAGGACTAGCGGCTAACACCGGGGAGCTGTTTTTT.

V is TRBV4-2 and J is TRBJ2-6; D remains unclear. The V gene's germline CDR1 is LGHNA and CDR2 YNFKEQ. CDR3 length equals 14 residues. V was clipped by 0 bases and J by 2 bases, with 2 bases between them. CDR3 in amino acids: CASSQETGANVLTF. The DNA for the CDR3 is TGTGCCAGCAGCCAAGAAACTGGGGCCAACGTCCTGACTTTC.

CDR3 nucleotides: TGTGCCAGCAGCCCTATAGCGGGAGCTGCAGATACGCAGTATTTT. This gives the protein CASSPIAGAADTQYF. V and J are TRBV13 and TRBJ2-3; 9 nucleotides line up with TRBD2. The CDR3 extends over 15 amino acids. CDR1 is PRHDT, CDR2 FYEKMQ, per germline (reference sequence). V lost 5 bases, J lost 4 bases, and 7 bases stayed unmatched. Filled out from reference TRBV13 and TRBJ2-3, the complete variable domain reads AAGVIQSPRHLIKEKRETATLKCYPIPRHDTVYWYQQGPGQDPQFLISFYEKMQSDKGSIPDRFSAQQFSDYHSELNMSSLELGDSALYFCASSPIAGAADTQYFGPGTRLTVL.

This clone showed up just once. The CDR3 sequence is CASSEALQGFTGYTF. As DNA, the CDR3 is TGTGCCAGCAGTGAAGCGCTTCAGGGTTTTACGGGCTACACCTTC. This chain joins TRBV6-1 and TRBJ1-2; the D gene is possibly TRBD1 (5 bases). CDR3 size: 15 residues. Germline CDR1 reads MNHNS; CDR2 reads SASEGT. Trimming pared 0 bases from V and 8 bases from J, leaving 16 bases between.

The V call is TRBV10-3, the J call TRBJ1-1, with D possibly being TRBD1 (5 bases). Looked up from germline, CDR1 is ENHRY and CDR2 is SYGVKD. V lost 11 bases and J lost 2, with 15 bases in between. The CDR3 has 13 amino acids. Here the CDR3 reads CAVDTGVNTEAFF. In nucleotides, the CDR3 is TGTGCCGTAGATACGGGGGTCAACACTGAAGCTTTCTTT.

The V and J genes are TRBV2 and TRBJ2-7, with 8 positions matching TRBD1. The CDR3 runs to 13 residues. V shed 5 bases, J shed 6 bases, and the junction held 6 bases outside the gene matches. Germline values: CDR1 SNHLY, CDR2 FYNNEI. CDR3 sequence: CASSPDRAGEQYF. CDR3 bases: TGTGCCAGCAGTCCGGACAGGGCTGGCGAGCAGTACTTC.

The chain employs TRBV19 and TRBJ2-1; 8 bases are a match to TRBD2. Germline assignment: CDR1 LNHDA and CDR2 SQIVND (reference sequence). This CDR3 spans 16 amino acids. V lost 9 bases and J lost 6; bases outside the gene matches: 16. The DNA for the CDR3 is TGTGCCAGCTCGACTAGCGTCTCGTCTCTGGGCAATGAGCAGTTCTTC. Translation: CASSTSVSSLGNEQFF.

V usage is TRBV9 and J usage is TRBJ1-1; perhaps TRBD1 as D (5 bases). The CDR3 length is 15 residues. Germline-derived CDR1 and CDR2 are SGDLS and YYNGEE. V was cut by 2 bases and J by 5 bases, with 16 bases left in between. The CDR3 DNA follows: TGTGCCAGCAGCGTTGGGGATCCTTCAGGGACTGAAGCTTTCTTT. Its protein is CASSVGDPSGTEAFF.

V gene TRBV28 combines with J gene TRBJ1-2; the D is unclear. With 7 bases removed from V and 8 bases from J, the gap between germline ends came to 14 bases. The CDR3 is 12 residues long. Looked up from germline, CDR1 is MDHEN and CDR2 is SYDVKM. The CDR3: CASTPRSGGYTF. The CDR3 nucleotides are TGTGCCAGCACGCCTAGGTCAGGAGGCTACACCTTC.

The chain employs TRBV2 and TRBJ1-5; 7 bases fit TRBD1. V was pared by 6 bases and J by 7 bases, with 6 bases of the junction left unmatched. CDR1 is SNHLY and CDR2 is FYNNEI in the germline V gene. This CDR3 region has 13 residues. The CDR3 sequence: CASSGQDIQPQHF. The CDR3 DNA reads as TGTGCCAGCAGCGGACAGGACATCCAGCCCCAGCATTTT.

CDR3 region: CASSFQTGAWEQYF. The CDR3 nucleotides are TGTGCCAGCAGTTTTCAGACAGGGGCCTGGGAGCAGTACTTC. This chain uses TRBV6-6 with TRBJ2-7; 8 nucleotides align to TRBD1. The junction had 9 bases not matched to a gene; V was cut back by 4 bases and J by 7 bases. The CDR3 is 14 residues long. Germline V gene data show CDR1 as MNHNY and CDR2 as SVGAGI (reference sequence).

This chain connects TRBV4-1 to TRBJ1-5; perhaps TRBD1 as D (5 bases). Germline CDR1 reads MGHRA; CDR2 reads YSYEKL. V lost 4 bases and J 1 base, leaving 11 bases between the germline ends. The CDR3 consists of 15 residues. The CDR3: CASSLLGLSNQPQHF. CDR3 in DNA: TGCGCCAGCAGCCTCCTGGGGCTGAGCAATCAGCCCCAGCATTTT.

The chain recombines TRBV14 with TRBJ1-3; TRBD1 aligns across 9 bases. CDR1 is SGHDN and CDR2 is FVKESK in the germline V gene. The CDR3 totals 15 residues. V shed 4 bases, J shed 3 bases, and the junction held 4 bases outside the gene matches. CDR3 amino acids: CASSRDRVFGNTIYF. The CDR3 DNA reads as TGTGCCAGCAGCCGGGACAGGGTCTTTGGAAACACCATATATTTT. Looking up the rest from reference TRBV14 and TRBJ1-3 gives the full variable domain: EAGVTQFPSHSVIEKGQTVTLRCDPISGHDNLYWYRRVMGKEIKFLLHFVKESKQDESGMPNNRFLAERTGGTYSTLKVQPAELEDSGVYFCASSRDRVFGNTIYFGEGSWLTVV.

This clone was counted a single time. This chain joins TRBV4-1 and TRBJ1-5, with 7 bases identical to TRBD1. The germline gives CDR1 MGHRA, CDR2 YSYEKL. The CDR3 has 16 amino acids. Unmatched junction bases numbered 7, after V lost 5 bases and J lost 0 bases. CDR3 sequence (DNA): TGCGCCAGCAGCACGCAGGGGGGCAGTAGCAATCAGCCCCAGCATTTT. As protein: CASSTQGGSSNQPQHF.

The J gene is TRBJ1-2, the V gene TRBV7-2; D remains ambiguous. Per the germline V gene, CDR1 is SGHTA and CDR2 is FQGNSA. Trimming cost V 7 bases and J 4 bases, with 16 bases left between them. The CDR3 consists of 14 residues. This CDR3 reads CASNMGREGYGYTF. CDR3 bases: TGTGCCAGCAACATGGGGAGAGAGGGCTATGGCTACACCTTC. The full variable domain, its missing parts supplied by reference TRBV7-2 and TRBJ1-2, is GAGVSQSPSNKVTEKGKDVELRCDPISGHTALYWYRQSLGQGLEFLIYFQGNSAPDKSGLPSDRFSAERTGGSVSTLTIQRTQQEDSAVYLCASNMGREGYGYTFGSGTRLTVV.

Written as DNA, the CDR3 is TGTGCCAGCAGCCCAGAAGGACTAGCGGGATCTGAGCAGTTCTTC. Translating it yields CASSPEGLAGSEQFF. The chain uses TRBV7-3 and TRBJ2-1; 12 nucleotides line up with TRBD2. The CDR3 runs to 15 residues. Per the germline V gene, CDR1 is SGHTA and CDR2 is FQGTGA. After removal of 5 bases from V and 9 bases from J, the junction contained 8 bases not matched to a gene.

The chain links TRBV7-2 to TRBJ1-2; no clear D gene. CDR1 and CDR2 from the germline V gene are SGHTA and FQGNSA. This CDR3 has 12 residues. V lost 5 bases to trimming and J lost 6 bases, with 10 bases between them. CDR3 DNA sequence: TGTGCCAGCAGCGCCTACCTAAATGGCTACACCTTC. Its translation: CASSAYLNGYTF.

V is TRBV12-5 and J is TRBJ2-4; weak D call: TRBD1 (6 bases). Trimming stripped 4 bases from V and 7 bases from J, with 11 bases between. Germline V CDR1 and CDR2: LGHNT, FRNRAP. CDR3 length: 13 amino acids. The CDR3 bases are TGTGCTAGTGGTTATGGACAGATGAACATTCAGTACTTC. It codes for CASGYGQMNIQYF.

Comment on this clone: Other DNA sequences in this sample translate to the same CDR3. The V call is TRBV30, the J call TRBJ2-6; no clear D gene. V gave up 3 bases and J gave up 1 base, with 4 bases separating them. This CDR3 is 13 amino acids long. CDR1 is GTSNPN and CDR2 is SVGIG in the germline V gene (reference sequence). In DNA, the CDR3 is TGTGCCTGGAGGCCTTCTGGGGCCAACGTCCTGACTTTC. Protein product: CAWRPSGANVLTF.

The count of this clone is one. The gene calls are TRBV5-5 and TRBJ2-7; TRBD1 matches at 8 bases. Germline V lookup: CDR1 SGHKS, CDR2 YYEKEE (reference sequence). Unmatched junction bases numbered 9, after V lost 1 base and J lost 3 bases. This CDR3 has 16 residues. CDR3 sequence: CASSLNPGQGFYEQYF. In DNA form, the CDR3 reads TGTGCCAGCAGCTTGAACCCCGGACAGGGTTTCTACGAGCAGTACTTC. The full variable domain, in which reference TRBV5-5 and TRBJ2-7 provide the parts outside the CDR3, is DAGVTQSPTHLIKTRGQQVTLRCSPISGHKSVSWYQQVLGQGPQFIFQYYEKEERGRGNFPDRFSARQFPNYSSELNVNALLLGDSALYLCASSLNPGQGFYEQYFGPGTRLTVT.

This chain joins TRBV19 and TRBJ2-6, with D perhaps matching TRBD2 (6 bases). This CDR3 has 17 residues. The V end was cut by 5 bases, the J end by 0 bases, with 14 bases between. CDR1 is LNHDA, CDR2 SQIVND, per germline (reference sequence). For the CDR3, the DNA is TGTGCCAGTAGTCCGTGGATGGGGGGCTCTGGGGCCAACGTCCTGACTTTC. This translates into CASSPWMGGSGANVLTF. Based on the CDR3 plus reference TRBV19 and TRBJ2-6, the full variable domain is DGGITQSPKYLFRKEGQNVTLSCEQNLNHDAMYWYRQDPGQGLRLIYYSQIVNDFQKGDIAEGYSVSREKKESFPLTVTSAQKNPTAFYLCASSPWMGGSGANVLTFGAGSRLTVL.

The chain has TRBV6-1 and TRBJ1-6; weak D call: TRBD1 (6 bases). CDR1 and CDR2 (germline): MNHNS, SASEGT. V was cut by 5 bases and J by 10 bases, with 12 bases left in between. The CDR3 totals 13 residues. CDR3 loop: CASSPRGDSPLHF. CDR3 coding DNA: TGTGCCAGCAGTCCCAGGGGAGACTCACCCCTCCACTTT.

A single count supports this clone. For the CDR3, the DNA is TGTGCCAGCAGCGGGGGCAGGTCAGGGCTCCAAGAGACCCAGTACTTC. This translates into CASSGGRSGLQETQYF. The chain couples TRBV5-4 to TRBJ2-5; the D gene is possibly TRBD1 (6 bases). The CDR3 is made up of 16 amino acids. The germline V gene has CDR1 SGHNT and CDR2 YYREEE (reference sequence). V dropped 4 bases and J dropped 1 base, with 17 bases sitting between them.

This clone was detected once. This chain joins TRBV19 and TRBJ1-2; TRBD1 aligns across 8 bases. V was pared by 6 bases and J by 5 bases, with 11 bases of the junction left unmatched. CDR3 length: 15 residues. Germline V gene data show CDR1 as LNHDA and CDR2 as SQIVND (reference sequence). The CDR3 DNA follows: TGTGCCAGTAGAGGGCAGGGGGCCTCGTTTTATGGCTACACCTTC. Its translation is CASRGQGASFYGYTF.

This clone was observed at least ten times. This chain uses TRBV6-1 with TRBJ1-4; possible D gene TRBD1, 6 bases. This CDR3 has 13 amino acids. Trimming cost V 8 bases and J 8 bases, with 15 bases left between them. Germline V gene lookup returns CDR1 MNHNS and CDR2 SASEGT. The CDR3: CASGGQAQEKLFF. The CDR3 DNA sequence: TGTGCCAGCGGGGGGCAGGCCCAAGAAAAACTGTTTTTT.

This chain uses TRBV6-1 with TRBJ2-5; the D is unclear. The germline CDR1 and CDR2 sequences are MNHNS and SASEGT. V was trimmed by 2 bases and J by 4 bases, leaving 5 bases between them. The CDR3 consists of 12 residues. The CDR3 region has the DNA TGTGCCAGCAGTGAAAACGGAGAGACCCAGTACTTC. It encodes CASSENGETQYF.